These 13 T cell receptor beta chains were sequenced from one sample in a study of monozygotic twins with inflammatory bowel disease (dated by TCRdb to the late 2010s). Libraries were made using 5' RACE. Instrument on record: Illumina HiSeq 2500. After reprocessing by TCRdb, each CDR3 protein sequence is one entry, and no DNA is given. The data table for this sample lists about 300,000 distinct CDR3 sequences. The ten largest account for roughly 5.3% of the sample. Material for sequencing was blood. The receptors come from a human donor with ulcerative colitis or Crohn's disease, or a healthy co-twin of an affected twin (not recorded which).

The rearrangement links TRBV12-3 or TRBV12-4 to TRBJ2-3; as DNA is missing, the TRBD2 call by TCRdb cannot be tested. The length of the CDR3 is 15 residues. CDR3 region: CASSPSGSSTDTQYF.

The chain is built from TRBV14 and TRBJ2-2; TCRdb picks TRBD1, but there is no DNA to check that call. Germline CDR1 SGHDN, CDR2 FVKESK. The CDR3 consists of 17 residues. The CDR3 here is CASSQGVRDTLTGELFF.

The chain employs TRBV12-3 or TRBV12-4 and TRBJ1-2; the TCRdb D gene call, TRBD1, has no DNA to confirm it. This CDR3 contains 14 residues. The CDR3 protein is CASSLELPILGYTF.

The rearrangement joins TRBV7-2 to TRBJ2-5; TCRdb names TRBD2, which stays unverified in the absence of DNA. This CDR3 has 16 amino acids. The V gene's germline CDR1 is SGHTA and CDR2 FQGNSA. CDR3 protein: CASSLGTSGGQETQYF. The full variable domain, in which reference TRBV7-2 and TRBJ2-5 provide the parts outside the CDR3, is GAGVSQSPSNKVTEKGKDVELRCDPISGHTALYWYRQSLGQGLEFLIYFQGNSAPDKSGLPSDRFSAERTGGSVSTLTIQRTQQEDSAVYLCASSLGTSGGQETQYFGPGTRLLVL.

The chain uses TRBV13 and TRBJ2-5; TCRdb lists TRBD2, though no DNA is available to test this call. Germline CDR1 reads PRHDT; CDR2 reads FYEKMQ (reference sequence). This CDR3 region has 16 residues. CDR3 protein: CASSTKTWTSSETQYF.

The chain combines TRBV6-2 or TRBV6-3 with TRBJ2-3; TCRdb indicates TRBD1, and absent DNA this call remains unverified. This CDR3 has 15 amino acids. Germline lookup yields CDR1 MNHEY and CDR2 SVGEGT. The chain's CDR3 is CASSTLRAMTDTQYF.

The rearrangement joins TRBV5-1 to TRBJ2-2. The CDR3 runs to 16 residues. Germline assignment: CDR1 SGHRS and CDR2 YFSETQ. CDR3 residues: CASRLDSYSTTGELFF.

The gene calls are TRBV4-3 and TRBJ2-1; the D call of TRBD2 rests on TCRdb alone, since no DNA is present to check it. Germline V gene sequence: CDR1 LGHNA, CDR2 YSLEER. CDR3 length equals 17 residues. The CDR3 sequence: CASSQVASGRNYNEQFF.

V gene TRBV20-1 combines with J gene TRBJ2-3; TCRdb's D call of TRBD2 is untestable without DNA. Germline CDR1 and CDR2: DFQATT and SNEGSKA (reference sequence). This CDR3 has 15 amino acids. Here the CDR3 reads CSDLGAGGRTDTQYF.

This chain connects TRBV29-1 to TRBJ1-2; TCRdb's assignment of TRBD1 cannot be checked, as there is no DNA. The CDR3 has 17 amino acids. The germline V gene has CDR1 SQVTM and CDR2 ANQGSEA. The CDR3 loop is CSVEVEGTTIFPYGYTF.

The chain is built from TRBV15 and TRBJ2-5; TCRdb's assignment of TRBD1 cannot be checked, as there is no DNA. This CDR3 is built from 17 residues. Germline lookup yields CDR1 LNHNV and CDR2 YYDKDF (reference sequence). CDR3 sequence reads: CATSRDFHQGNQETQYF. The whole variable domain, filled in from reference TRBV15 and TRBJ2-5, reads DAMVIQNPRYQVTQFGKPVTLSCSQTLNHNVMYWYQQKSSQAPKLLFHYYDKDFNNEADTPDNFQSRRPNTSFCFLDIRSPGLGDTAMYLCATSRDFHQGNQETQYFGPGTRLLVL.

The J gene is TRBJ2-7, the V gene TRBV7-2; no DNA is available, so the TRBD1 call from TCRdb remains unchecked. The CDR3 runs 16 residues. Germline CDR1 and CDR2: SGHTA and FQGNSA. CDR3 sequence reads: CASSFKQGTFSYEQYF.

CDR3 amino acids: CASSPPGTGDYEQYF. This chain connects TRBV18 to TRBJ2-7; TCRdb proposes TRBD1, but this gene call is untestable without DNA. This CDR3 is built from 15 residues. Germline V gives CDR1 KGHSH, CDR2 LQKENI.